This entry concerns a single TCR beta chain. This clonotype has just one count. No cognate antigen has been identified for it. Nothing much larger sits one base from this clone, and base qualities are not available. A lone read gives weak evidence. This entry belongs to a study of T cell repertoires in cytomegalovirus infection (dated by TCRdb to the late 2010s). Describing the broader study: Alongside well-studied HLA-B-restricted epitopes, the peptide stimulations were aimed at recently identified HLA-C-restricted CMV epitopes, whose presentation resists viral immunomodulation. Donor HLA type was relevant to the analysis, as public TCR beta signatures indicated carriage of CMV infection together with the matching HLA type.

For sequencing, an Illumina HiSeq 1500 was employed. TCRdb reran the public reads through fastp at Q25 and MiXCR, keeping productive beta chains. Each entry merges the rows of one CDR3 protein and shows their most common DNA and genes. This sample lists a few hundred thousand distinct CDR3 sequences; approximately 22% were detected once. The ten largest clones capture approximately 20% of the sample. Overall study outcomes, separate from this receptor: In the ex vivo response, HLA-C-restricted CMV-specific TCR beta clonotypes were dominant, and in two of eight donors the single most frequent clonotype came from this HLA-C-restricted group. In both this cohort and an independent cohort of some 380 donors, the cumulative frequency of public TCR beta family members distinguished carriers of CMV infection plus the relevant HLA type.

The treatment or condition label, read with the paper, signifies: in vitro stimulation with specific CMV peptide epitopes to enrich CMV-specific T cells. CDR1 and CDR2 were assigned from the germline V gene as SGDLS and YYNGEE. The CDR3 holds 16 amino acids from the cysteine to the phenylalanine. This entry keeps only the CDR3 DNA: 48 bases, framed from base 1. The V end gives up 2 bases and the J end 1 base, leaving 4 bases in the junction not matched to a gene. This sequence was found in a human donor in good health (CMV status not recorded). Some clones in this sample may be carry-over from other donors' samples. Sequencing used cultured PBMCs, obtained from culture after CMV antigen stimulation. Recombination linked TRBV9 to TRBJ2-3; TRBD2 lines up with 10 middle nucleotides. The DNA sequence reads TGTGCCAGCAGCGTCCCCGGGACTAGCGGCACAGATACGCAGTATTTT. This yields the protein CASSVPGTSGTDTQYF.